This T cell receptor (beta chain) was captured in a study of vaccination and CD4 T cells after COVID-19 (dated by TCRdb to 2022 to 2024). In the study overall: Every convalescent patient had a positive nasal swab PCR test for SARS-CoV-2, with mild disease in roughly nine patients and severe disease in one. Control cultures used a CEFX viral epitope pool as positive control, an HIV-1 Nef peptide pool as negative control, or no peptide. The convalescent cohort included six males and four females, with two Hispanic individuals, seven Caucasians, two Asians and one multiracial person. Post-vaccine blood samples were obtained a median of around 67 days after the second vaccine dose, with a range of roughly 14 to 241 days. For stimulating the cultures, overlapping spike peptide pools were used, derived from SARS-CoV-2 as well as from the common cold coronaviruses HCoV-NL63, HCoV-OC43 and HCoV-229E. Post-COVID blood samples from convalescent patients were collected a median of approximately 93 days after diagnosis, with a range of roughly 35 to 161 days. Two doses of either the Pfizer-BioNTech BNT162b2 vaccine (n=8) or the Moderna mRNA-1273 vaccine (n=2) were administered to participants. In more than eight COVID-19 convalescent patients and a few infection-naive healthy vaccine recipients, researchers compared the spike-specific CD4+ TCR repertoire from before mRNA vaccination with the repertoire from after.

Reading from cysteine to phenylalanine, the CDR3 counts 18 amino acids. Only CDR3 DNA is held: 54 bases, read in frame from base 1. CDR1 and CDR2 were assigned from the germline V gene as MNHEY and SVGAGI. Deletion took 0 bases off V and 1 base off J, with a span of 13 bases between the germline ends. This clonotype came up once. Its antigen specificity is not known. No much larger clone is present one base from it, and per-base qualities are unavailable. A single read is weak support. Read against the paper, the sample's treatment or condition label means: approximately nine-day PBMC culture with coronavirus spike peptide pools or control peptides (ViraFEST assay). The study used the ViraFEST assay, which expanded antigen-specific T cells with peptide pools and then identified expanded clonotypes by TCR sequencing. Positive SARS-CoV-2 PCR tests in the convalescent patients dated from March to December 2020, before Alpha, Beta and Delta variants emerged in the United States. PBMCs were cultured at approximately 2 million per well in IMDM supplemented with 5% human AB serum and about 10 IU/ml IL-2, with 10 ug/ml peptide pools added. On days 3 and 7, half of the culture medium was replaced with fresh IL-2-containing medium. After approximately eleven days of culture, CD4+ T cells were isolated by negative selection using the EasySep CD4+ T cell isolation kit. Ficoll-Paque Plus gradient centrifugation was used to isolate PBMCs from whole blood, and the isolated PBMCs were then either used fresh or cryopreserved at -140C. In general, triplicate wells were set up for every culture condition.

Summary of the overall study and its limitations: Among the post-vaccine SARS-CoV-2-reactive clones in convalescent patients, a median around 85% showed up only after vaccination, which suggests vaccine-specific priming. In convalescent patients, nearly all vaccine-specific clones (304 of 307) were found to be mono-reactive for SARS-CoV-2 spike rather than cross-reactive with common cold coronaviruses. The number of convalescent patients in the study was relatively small, and the study did not examine early timepoints following natural infection. The median number of SARS-CoV-2-reactive clonotypes rose from about 23 after infection to about 40 after vaccination, but the change was not significant.

The receptor library was made with PCR. DNA from cultured CD4+ T cells underwent TCR sequencing with the Oncomine TCR Beta short-read assay at the Johns Hopkins FTIC core. The QIAamp micro DNA kit was used to extract genomic DNA from the cultured CD4+ T cells. Oncomine TCR Beta libraries made from cultured CD4+ T cells were pooled using unique dual indexes and sequenced on an Illumina iSeq 100. Per the source publication's procedure: Non-productive sequences were removed, and CDR3s that did not start with C, did not end with F or W, or were shorter than 7 amino acids were discarded. The MANAFEST web application was used to identify antigen-specific clonotypes by comparing peptide-stimulated wells against reference wells and other culture wells. Positive clones required FDR below 0.05, an odds ratio above 5, and productive frequency above 0.1% in at least two of three replicate wells. Clonotypes that were significantly expanded in both SARS-CoV-2 spike wells and at least one common cold coronavirus spike condition were defined as cross-reactive. Similarity between CDR3 sequences was evaluated in R version 3.6.1 using Levenshtein distances (stringdist) and unrooted phylogenetic trees (ape). TCRdb passed the public sequencing reads through fastp at Q25 and MiXCR, retaining productive beta sequences. For every CDR3 protein sequence, its rows merge into one entry that carries the most common genes and DNA. The V and J calls shown here were made by TCRdb, not taken from the authors' results. Recorded for this sample are around 25,000 distinct CDR3 sequences; roughly 42% of them occurred a single time. The ten largest clones capture 6% to 9% of the sample.

The receptor comes from a human donor who had recovered from COVID-19. What was sequenced was CD4+ T cells from blood, cultured in vitro. The chain employs TRBV6-5 and TRBJ2-6, with the D gene uncertain. The CDR3 is CASSYSGPDSSGANVLTF. The DNA reads TGTGCCAGCAGTTACTCCGGGCCCGATTCGTCTGGGGCCAACGTCCTGACTTTC.